The clone carrying this TCR beta chain was detected ten times or more. Its antigen remains unidentified. Individual cDNA molecules received unique molecular identifiers in the library. TCRdb used MiXCR to reprocess the RACE reads, holding one entry per CDR3 protein. The table includes about 34,000 distinct CDR3 sequences, around 5.5% detected once. This record belongs to a study of human T cells and chemical hapten exposure. Whole-study context: Minor volume differences among pooled libraries chiefly drove per-sample TCR yield variation. Study outcomes and limitations: TCRs exceeding 1 in 1000 frequency stayed unchanged with DPC sensitization.

Time point of the sample: healthy volunteer bleed at 6 weeks. It was from unfractionated whole blood that total RNA was extracted. Trimming at V came to 6 bases and at J to 4 bases, leaving 5 bases not matched to a gene. The CDR3 totals 15 residues. CDR1 and CDR2 (germline): SGHTA, FQGNSA. The sequence was collected from a human donor in good health. Some clones in this sample may be carry-over from other donors' samples. Sequencing was carried out using whole blood. This rearrangement joins TRBV7-2 to TRBJ2-1, with TRBD2 identical over 11 bases. The CDR3, as DNA: TGTGCCAGCAGACCGACTAGCGGGACTTACAATGAGCAGTTCTTC. Amino acid sequence: CASRPTSGTYNEQFF. The full variable domain, with the rest looked up from reference TRBV7-2 and TRBJ2-1, is GAGVSQSPSNKVTEKGKDVELRCDPISGHTALYWYRQSLGQGLEFLIYFQGNSAPDKSGLPSDRFSAERTGGSVSTLTIQRTQQEDSAVYLCASRPTSGTYNEQFFGPGTRLTVL.